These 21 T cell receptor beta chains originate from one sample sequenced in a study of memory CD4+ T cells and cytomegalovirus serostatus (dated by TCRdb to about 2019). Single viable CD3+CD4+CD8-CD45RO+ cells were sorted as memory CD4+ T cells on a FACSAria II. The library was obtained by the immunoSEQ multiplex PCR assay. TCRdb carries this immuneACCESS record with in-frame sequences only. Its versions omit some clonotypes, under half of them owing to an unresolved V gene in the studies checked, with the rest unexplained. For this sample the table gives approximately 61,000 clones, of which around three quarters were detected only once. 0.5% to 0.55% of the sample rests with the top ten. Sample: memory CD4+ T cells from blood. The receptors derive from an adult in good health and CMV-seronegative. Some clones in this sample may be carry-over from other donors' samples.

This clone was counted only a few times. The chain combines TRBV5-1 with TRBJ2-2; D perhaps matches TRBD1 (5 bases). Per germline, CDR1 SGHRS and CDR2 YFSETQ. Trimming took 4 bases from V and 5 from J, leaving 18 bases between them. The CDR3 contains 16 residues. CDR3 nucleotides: TGCGCCAGCAGCCCCGATAAGGGGCGCAGGACCGGGGAGCTGTTTTTT. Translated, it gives CASSPDKGRRTGELFF.

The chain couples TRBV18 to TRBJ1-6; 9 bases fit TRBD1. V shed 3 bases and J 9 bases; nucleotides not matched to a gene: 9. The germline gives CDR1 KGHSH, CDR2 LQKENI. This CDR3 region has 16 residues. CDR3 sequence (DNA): TGTGCCAGCTCACCCCGGACAGGGGTCCTAGGTTCACCCCTCCACTTT. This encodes CASSPRTGVLGSPLHF. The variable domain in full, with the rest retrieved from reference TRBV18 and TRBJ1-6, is NAGVMQNPRHLVRRRGQEARLRCSPMKGHSHVYWYRQLPEEGLKFMVYLQKENIIDESGMPKERFSAEFPKEGPSILRIQQVVRGDSAAYFCASSPRTGVLGSPLHFGNGTRLTVT.

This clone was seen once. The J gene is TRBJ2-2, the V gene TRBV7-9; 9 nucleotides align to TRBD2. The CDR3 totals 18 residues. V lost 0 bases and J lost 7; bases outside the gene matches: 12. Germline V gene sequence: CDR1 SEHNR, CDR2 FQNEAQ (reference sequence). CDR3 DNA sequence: TGTGCCAGCAGCTTAGCGCGGTTGCGGGAGGGCCTCGTCGGGGAGCTGTTTTTT. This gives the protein CASSLARLREGLVGELFF.

CDR3 protein: CASTQDSPFMNTEAFF. CDR3 sequence (DNA): TGTGCCAGCACGCAGGACAGTCCCTTCATGAACACTGAAGCTTTCTTT. V usage is TRBV28 and J usage is TRBJ1-1, with D perhaps matching TRBD1 (6 bases). Trimming pared 7 bases from V and 0 bases from J, leaving 18 bases between. The V gene's germline CDR1 is MDHEN and CDR2 SYDVKM. The CDR3 is made up of 16 amino acids.

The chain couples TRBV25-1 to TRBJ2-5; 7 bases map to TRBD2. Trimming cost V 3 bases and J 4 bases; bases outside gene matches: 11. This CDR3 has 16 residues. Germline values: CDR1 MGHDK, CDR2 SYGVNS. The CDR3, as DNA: TGTGCCAGCAGTGATATAGCGGGCTTCCCTGTAGAGACCCAGTACTTC. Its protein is CASSDIAGFPVETQYF.

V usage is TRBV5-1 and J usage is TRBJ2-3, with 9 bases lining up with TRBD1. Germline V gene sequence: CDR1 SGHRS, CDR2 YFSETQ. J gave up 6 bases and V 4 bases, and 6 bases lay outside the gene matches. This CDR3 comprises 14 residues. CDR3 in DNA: TGCGCCAGCAGCGGACAGGGGAGTGGGGATACGCAGTATTTT. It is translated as CASSGQGSGDTQYF.

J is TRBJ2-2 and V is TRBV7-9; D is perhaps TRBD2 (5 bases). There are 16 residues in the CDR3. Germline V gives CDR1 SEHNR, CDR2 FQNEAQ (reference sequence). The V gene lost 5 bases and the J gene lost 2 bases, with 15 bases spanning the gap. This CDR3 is CASSVRLGSNTGELFF. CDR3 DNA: TGTGCCAGCAGCGTCAGATTGGGGAGCAACACCGGGGAGCTGTTTTTT.

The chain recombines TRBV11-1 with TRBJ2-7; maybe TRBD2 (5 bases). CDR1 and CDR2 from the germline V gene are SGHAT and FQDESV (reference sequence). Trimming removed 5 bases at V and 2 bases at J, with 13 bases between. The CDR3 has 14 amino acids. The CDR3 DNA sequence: TGTGCCAGCAGCGGAGGAGTCCGACCCTACGAGCAGTACTTC. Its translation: CASSGGVRPYEQYF. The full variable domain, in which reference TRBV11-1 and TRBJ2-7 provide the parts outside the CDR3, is EAEVAQSPRYKITEKSQAVAFWCDPISGHATLYWYRQILGQGPELLVQFQDESVVDDSQLPKDRFSAERLKGVDSTLKIQPAELGDSAMYLCASSGGVRPYEQYFGPGTRLTVT.

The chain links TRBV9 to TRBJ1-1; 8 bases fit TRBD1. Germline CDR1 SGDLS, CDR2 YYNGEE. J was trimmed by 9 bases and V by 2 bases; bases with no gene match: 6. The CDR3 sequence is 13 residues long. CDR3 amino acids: CASSVQGQGKAFF. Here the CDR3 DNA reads TGTGCCAGCAGCGTTCAAGGACAGGGAAAAGCTTTCTTT.

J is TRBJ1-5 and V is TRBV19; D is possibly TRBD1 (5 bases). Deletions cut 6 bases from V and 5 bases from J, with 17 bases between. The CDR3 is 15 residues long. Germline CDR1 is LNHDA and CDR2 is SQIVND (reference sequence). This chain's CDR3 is CASSPTRQGDQPQHF. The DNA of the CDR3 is TGTGCCAGTAGCCCCACCCGACAAGGGGATCAGCCCCAGCATTTT.

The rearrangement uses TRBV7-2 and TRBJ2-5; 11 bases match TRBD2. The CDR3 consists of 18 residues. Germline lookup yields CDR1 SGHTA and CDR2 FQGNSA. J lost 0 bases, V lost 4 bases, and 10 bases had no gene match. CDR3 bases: TGTGCCAGCAGCTCCCAATTACTAGCGGGAGTGGACCAAGAGACCCAGTACTTC. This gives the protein CASSSQLLAGVDQETQYF.

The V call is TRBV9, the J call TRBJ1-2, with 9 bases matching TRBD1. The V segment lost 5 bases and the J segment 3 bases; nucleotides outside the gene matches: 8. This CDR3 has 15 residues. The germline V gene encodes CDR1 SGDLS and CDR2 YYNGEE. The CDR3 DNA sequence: TGTGCCAGCAGTGGACTGGGACAGGGATACTATGGCTACACCTTC. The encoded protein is CASSGLGQGYYGYTF.

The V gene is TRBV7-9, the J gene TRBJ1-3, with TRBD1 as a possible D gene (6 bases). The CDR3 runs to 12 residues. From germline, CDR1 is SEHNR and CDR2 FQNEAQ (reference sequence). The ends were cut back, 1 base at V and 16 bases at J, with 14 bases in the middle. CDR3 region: CASSLESGTWYF. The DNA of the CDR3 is TGTGCCAGCAGCTTAGAATCTGGGACATGGTATTTT.

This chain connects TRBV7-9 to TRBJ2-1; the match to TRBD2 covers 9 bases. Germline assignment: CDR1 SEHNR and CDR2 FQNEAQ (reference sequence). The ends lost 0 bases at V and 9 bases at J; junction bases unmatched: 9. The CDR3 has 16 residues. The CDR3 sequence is CASSLAQIGLATEQFF. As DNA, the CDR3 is TGTGCCAGCAGCTTAGCCCAAATCGGACTAGCGACTGAGCAGTTCTTC.

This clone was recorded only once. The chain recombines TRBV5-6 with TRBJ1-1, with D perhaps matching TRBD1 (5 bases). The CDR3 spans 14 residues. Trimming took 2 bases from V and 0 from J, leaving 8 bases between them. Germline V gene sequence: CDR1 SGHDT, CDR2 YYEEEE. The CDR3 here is CASSFGGLNTEAFF. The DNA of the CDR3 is TGTGCCAGCAGCTTCGGGGGGTTGAACACTGAAGCTTTCTTT.

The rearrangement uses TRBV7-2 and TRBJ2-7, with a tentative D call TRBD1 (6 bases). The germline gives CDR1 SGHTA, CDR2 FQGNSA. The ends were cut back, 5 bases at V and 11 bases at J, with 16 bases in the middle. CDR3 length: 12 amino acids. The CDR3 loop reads CASSRLQGTKYF. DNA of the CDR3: TGTGCCAGCAGCCGACTCCAGGGGACAAAGTACTTC.

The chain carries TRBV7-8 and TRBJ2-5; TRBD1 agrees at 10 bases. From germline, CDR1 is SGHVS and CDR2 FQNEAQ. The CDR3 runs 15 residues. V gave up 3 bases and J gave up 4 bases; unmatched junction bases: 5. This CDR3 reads CASSFGQGDGETQYF. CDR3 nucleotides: TGTGCCAGCAGCTTCGGACAGGGGGACGGAGAGACCCAGTACTTC.

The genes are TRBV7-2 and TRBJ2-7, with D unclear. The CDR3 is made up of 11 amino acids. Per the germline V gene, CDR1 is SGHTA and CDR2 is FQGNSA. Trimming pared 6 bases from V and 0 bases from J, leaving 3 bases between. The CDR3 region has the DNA TGTGCCAGCAGTTTCTCCTACGAGCAGTACTTC. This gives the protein CASSFSYEQYF.

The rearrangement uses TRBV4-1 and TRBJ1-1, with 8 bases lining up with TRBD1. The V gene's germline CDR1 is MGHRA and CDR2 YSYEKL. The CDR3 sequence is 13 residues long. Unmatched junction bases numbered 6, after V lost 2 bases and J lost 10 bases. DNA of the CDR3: TGCGCCAGCAGCCAACCGGACAGGGCGGGAGCTTTCTTT. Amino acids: CASSQPDRAGAFF.

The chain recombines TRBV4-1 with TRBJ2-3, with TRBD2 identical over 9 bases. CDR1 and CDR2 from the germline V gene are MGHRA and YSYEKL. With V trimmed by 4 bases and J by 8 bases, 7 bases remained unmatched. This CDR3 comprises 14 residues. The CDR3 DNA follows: TGCGCCAGCAGCCCGGCTAGCGGGATAAGTACGCAGTATTTT. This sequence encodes CASSPASGISTQYF.

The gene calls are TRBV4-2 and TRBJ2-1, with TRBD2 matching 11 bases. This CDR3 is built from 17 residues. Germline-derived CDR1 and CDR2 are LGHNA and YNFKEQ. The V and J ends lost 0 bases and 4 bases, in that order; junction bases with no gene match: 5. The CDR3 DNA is TGTGCCAGCAGCCAAGATCAGGGGACTAGCGGTTACAATGAGCAGTTCTTC. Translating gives CASSQDQGTSGYNEQFF.